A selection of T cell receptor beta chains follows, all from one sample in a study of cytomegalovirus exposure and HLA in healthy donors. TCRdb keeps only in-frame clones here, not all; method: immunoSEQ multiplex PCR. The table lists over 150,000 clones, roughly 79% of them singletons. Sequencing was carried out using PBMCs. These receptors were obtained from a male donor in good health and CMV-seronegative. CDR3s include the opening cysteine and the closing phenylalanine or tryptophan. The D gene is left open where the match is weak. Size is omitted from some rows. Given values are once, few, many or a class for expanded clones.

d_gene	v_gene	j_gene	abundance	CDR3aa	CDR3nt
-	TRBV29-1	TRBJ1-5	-	CSVSTGLQPQHF	TGCAGCGTTTCCACAGGGTTACAGCCCCAGCATTTT
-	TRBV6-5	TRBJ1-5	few	CASSYRRGNQPQHF	TGTGCCAGCAGTTACCGCCGGGGCAATCAGCCCCAGCATTTT
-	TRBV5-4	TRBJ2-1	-	CASKEGGSFYNEQFF	TGTGCTAGCAAAGAAGGTGGGAGCTTTTACAATGAGCAGTTCTTC
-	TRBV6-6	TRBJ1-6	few	CASLNSDSPLHF	TGTGCCAGCCTTAACAGTGATTCACCCCTCCACTTT
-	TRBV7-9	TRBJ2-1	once	CASSLVLVSYNEQFF	TGTGCCAGCAGCTTAGTCCTAGTATCCTACAATGAGCAGTTCTTC
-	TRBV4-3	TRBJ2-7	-	CASSPLPFPAPGEQYF	TGCGCCAGCAGCCCCCTACCTTTCCCTGCCCCGGGGGAGCAGTACTTC
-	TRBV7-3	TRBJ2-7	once	CASSLYRDSEQYF	TGTGCCAGCAGCCTTTACAGGGATAGCGAGCAGTACTTC
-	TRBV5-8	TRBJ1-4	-	CASSLVGTTATNEKLFF	TGTGCCAGCAGCTTGGTGGGCACGACGGCAACTAATGAAAAACTGTTTTTT
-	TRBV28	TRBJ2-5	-	CASSPEETQYF	TGTGCCAGCAGTCCTGAAGAGACCCAGTACTTC
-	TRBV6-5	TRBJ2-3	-	CASSYSTFADTQYF	TGTGCCAGCAGTTACTCGACTTTCGCAGATACGCAGTATTTT